The T cell receptor beta chain described here comes from a study of technical replicates of blood from several donors. Germline V gene sequence: CDR1 WNHNN, CDR2 SYGVQD (reference sequence). Trimming left V 3 bases short and J 1 base short, with 9 bases between. CDR3 length equals 15 residues. The protocol was immunoSEQ multiplex PCR, while the TCRdb copy is restricted to in-frame clones and leaves out a portion. The sample holds some 70,000 clones; 92% are singletons and the top ten take 0.3% to 0.4%. The sequencing input was T cells isolated from PBMCs. The chain recombines TRBV10-1 with TRBJ2-2, with D perhaps matching TRBD2 (5 bases). The sequence derives from a human donor in good health. CDR3 sequence (DNA): TGCGCCAGCAGTGAAAGGAGGAGGAACACCGGGGAGCTGTTTTTT. It specifies CASSERRRNTGELFF.